This T cell receptor beta chain is drawn from a study of human T cells and chemical hapten exposure. Time point indicated: pre-sensitization, week 0. Indicated treatment: therapeutic diphenylcyclopropenone sensitization with weekly scalp DPC. This clonotype was found a few times. Germline CDR1 and CDR2: DFQATT and SNEGSKA (reference sequence). V shed 5 bases and J 6 bases; nucleotides not matched to a gene: 9. The CDR3 extends over 16 amino acids. From the RACE reads, TCRdb called clonotypes with MiXCR, one entry per CDR3 protein. Of around 110,000 distinct CDR3 sequences listed, roughly 12% are singletons.

The sample in question was whole blood, obtained in connection with sensitization to the hapten diphenylcyclopropenone (DPC). V usage is TRBV20-1 and J usage is TRBJ2-1; 14 bases are a match to TRBD2. The source of this sequence is a woman aged 45-65 years with alopecia areata. Some clones in this sample may be carry-over from other donors' samples. The CDR3: CSALSSGTSGGNEQFF. In DNA form, the CDR3 reads TGCAGTGCTCTCAGTTCCGGGACTAGCGGGGGCAATGAGCAGTTCTTC.